The 30 T cell receptor beta chains in this list originate from one sample, sequenced in a study of cytomegalovirus exposure and HLA in healthy donors. PCR involved 60 Vbeta and 13 Jbeta primers. Assay: immunoSEQ multiplex PCR; the TCRdb copy retains only in-frame clones and omits some. The table shows a few hundred thousand clones, with 70% to 90% occurring only once. Material: PBMCs. The source is a woman younger than 35 in good health and CMV-seronegative.

This chain connects TRBV5-6 to TRBJ2-1; TRBD2 matches 9 bases. J was trimmed by 7 bases and V by 4 bases; bases with no gene match: 12. Germline-derived CDR1 and CDR2 are SGHDT and YYEEEE. This CDR3 region has 16 residues. The CDR3 reads CASSNWGLAGPNEQFF. The CDR3 nucleotides read TGTGCCAGCAGCAACTGGGGGCTAGCGGGGCCTAATGAGCAGTTCTTC.

In its sample, this clone was seen once. In nucleotides, the CDR3 is TGTGCCAGCAGCCACCCTAACCCCGGGGGGGACCCCACCTACGAGCAGTACTTC. This translates into CASSHPNPGGDPTYEQYF. This chain links TRBV7-2 with TRBJ2-7, with TRBD2 identical over 8 bases. There are 18 residues in the CDR3. V dropped 5 bases and J dropped 2; count of bases not matched to a gene: 17. The germline CDR1 and CDR2 sequences are SGHTA and FQGNSA.

The J gene is TRBJ1-2, the V gene TRBV6-1; perhaps TRBD1 as D (5 bases). Germline V lookup: CDR1 MNHNS, CDR2 SASEGT. Trimming left V 6 bases short and J 1 base short, with 15 bases between. This CDR3 is 15 amino acids long. CDR3 sequence (DNA): TGTGCCAGCAGCACTGACAGCCTAGGTAACTATGGCTACACCTTC. Translated, it gives CASSTDSLGNYGYTF.

The V call is TRBV7-3, the J call TRBJ2-1; 8 bases align to TRBD2. This CDR3 comprises 15 residues. The germline V gene has CDR1 SGHTA and CDR2 FQGTGA. V was clipped by 5 bases and J by 4 bases; unmatched bases: 7. CDR3 in DNA: TGTGCCAGCAGCCCCCTGGCGGGGGGTTACAATGAGCAGTTCTTC. Protein sequence: CASSPLAGGYNEQFF. The full variable domain, with the rest looked up from reference TRBV7-3 and TRBJ2-1, is GAGVSQTPSNKVTEKGKYVELRCDPISGHTALYWYRQSLGQGPEFLIYFQGTGAADDSGLPNDRFFAVRPEGSVSTLKIQRTERGDSAVYLCASSPLAGGYNEQFFGPGTRLTVL.

J is TRBJ1-2 and V is TRBV30; D might be TRBD1 (5 bases). CDR1 is GTSNPN and CDR2 is SVGIG in the germline V gene (reference sequence). V was pared by 1 base and J by 0 bases, with 12 bases between. There are 15 residues in the CDR3. CDR3 nucleotide sequence: TGTGCCTGGAGTGGGGCGACAGCAGCTAACTATGGCTACACCTTC. Protein product: CAWSGATAANYGYTF.

The rearrangement joins TRBV18 to TRBJ1-5; D is undetermined. Germline assignment: CDR1 KGHSH and CDR2 LQKENI. The CDR3 is 13 residues long. Trimming removed 4 bases from V and 6 bases from J, with 10 bases in between. Here the CDR3 DNA reads TGTGCCAGCTCACGTATTTTGGCTCAGCCCCAGCATTTT. Translating gives CASSRILAQPQHF. The complete variable domain, with remaining parts taken from reference TRBV18 and TRBJ1-5, reads NAGVMQNPRHLVRRRGQEARLRCSPMKGHSHVYWYRQLPEEGLKFMVYLQKENIIDESGMPKERFSAEFPKEGPSILRIQQVVRGDSAAYFCASSRILAQPQHFGDGTRLSIL.

The chain recombines TRBV6-1 with TRBJ2-5, with TRBD2 matching 15 bases. The CDR3 has 18 amino acids. CDR1 and CDR2 from the germline V gene are MNHNS and SASEGT. V dropped 4 bases and J dropped 5; count of bases not matched to a gene: 11. DNA for the CDR3: TGTGCCAGCAGTGCATGGACTAGCGGGGGGGCCCTCCGGGAGACCCAGTACTTC. Encoded protein: CASSAWTSGGALRETQYF.

V usage is TRBV2 and J usage is TRBJ1-5; 7 bases fit TRBD1. V shed 6 bases, J shed 0 bases, and the junction held 5 bases outside the gene matches. Germline CDR1 reads SNHLY; CDR2 reads FYNNEI. The CDR3 extends over 15 amino acids. CDR3 coding DNA: TGTGCCAGCAGGTCCACAGGGGATAGCAATCAGCCCCAGCATTTT. Translating it yields CASRSTGDSNQPQHF.

In its sample, this clone was seen once. This chain connects TRBV16 to TRBJ2-5; 7 bases are a match to TRBD1. V was pared by 3 bases and J by 5 bases, with 6 bases of the junction left unmatched. Germline CDR1 and CDR2: KGHSY and FQNENV. This CDR3 spans 14 amino acids. CDR3 amino acids: CASSHSGGTETQYF. The CDR3 DNA reads as TGTGCCAGCAGCCACTCAGGGGGAACGGAGACCCAGTACTTC.

This sequence joins TRBV10-2 and TRBJ1-1, with D maybe TRBD1 (6 bases). This CDR3 region has 14 residues. Trimming cost V 2 bases and J 4 bases, with 11 bases left between them. Germline lookup yields CDR1 WSHSY and CDR2 SAAADI. The chain's CDR3 is CASSERGGGTEAFF. The CDR3 DNA sequence: TGCGCCAGCAGTGAGAGAGGGGGGGGCACTGAAGCTTTCTTT.

This sequence joins TRBV7-8 and TRBJ1-4; the D gene is possibly TRBD1 (5 bases). The CDR3 extends over 16 amino acids. CDR1 and CDR2 from the germline V gene are SGHVS and FQNEAQ. V was shortened by 1 base and J by 5 bases, with 14 bases between the two germline ends. The CDR3 is CASSLGSGGLNEKLFF. CDR3 sequence (DNA): TGTGCCAGCAGCTTAGGCTCGGGGGGTCTCAATGAAAAACTGTTTTTT.

V is TRBV6-1 and J is TRBJ2-2; the D gene is possibly TRBD1 (5 bases). Germline CDR1 and CDR2: MNHNS and SASEGT. V was clipped by 2 bases and J by 1 base, with 11 bases between them. The CDR3 covers 16 residues. The CDR3 protein is CASSEFADRNTGELFF. In nucleotides, the CDR3 is TGTGCCAGCAGTGAATTCGCTGACAGGAACACCGGGGAGCTGTTTTTT.

Turning to this clone: This same CDR3 is encoded by further DNA sequences in the sample. The J gene is TRBJ1-1, the V gene TRBV18; D is possibly TRBD1 (5 bases). Looked up from germline, CDR1 is KGHSH and CDR2 is LQKENI. The germline V and J ends were trimmed by 1 base and 3 bases, with 9 bases remaining between them. The CDR3 length is 14 residues. CDR3 DNA sequence: TGTGCCAGCTCACCACAAGGGGCGGACACTGAAGCTTTCTTT. Its translation is CASSPQGADTEAFF.

The chain is built from TRBV27 and TRBJ2-7; TRBD2 agrees at 12 bases. This CDR3 has 15 residues. Germline CDR1 MNHEY, CDR2 SMNVEV (reference sequence). The V and J ends lost 5 bases and 0 bases, in that order; junction bases with no gene match: 2. The CDR3 sequence is CASSRLAGASYEQYF. The DNA for the CDR3 is TGTGCCAGCAGTCGACTAGCGGGGGCCTCCTACGAGCAGTACTTC.

A word on this clone: Distinct nucleotide sequences in the sample also encode this CDR3. This rearrangement joins TRBV5-4 to TRBJ1-1; D is unclear. This CDR3 has 13 amino acids. V was clipped by 0 bases and J by 0 bases, with 3 bases between them. Germline V gene data show CDR1 as SGHNT and CDR2 as YYREEE (reference sequence). CDR3 protein: CASSLGVNTEAFF. CDR3 DNA: TGTGCCAGCAGCTTGGGAGTGAACACTGAAGCTTTCTTT.

On this clone itself: Other DNA sequences within the sample encode an identical CDR3. The J gene is TRBJ1-2, the V gene TRBV18; a possible D gene is TRBD1 (5 bases). V was trimmed by 1 base and J by 5 bases, leaving 11 bases between them. The CDR3 has 14 amino acids. Germline-derived CDR1 and CDR2 are KGHSH and LQKENI. Here the CDR3 reads CASSPQGQGYGYTF. The CDR3 DNA reads as TGTGCCAGCTCACCACAGGGGCAGGGATATGGCTACACCTTC.

The chain combines TRBV19 with TRBJ1-2; TRBD1 agrees at 7 bases. J gave up 2 bases and V 3 bases, and 12 bases lay outside the gene matches. The CDR3 consists of 17 residues. Germline loops: CDR1 LNHDA, CDR2 SQIVND (reference sequence). The CDR3 bases are TGTGCCAGTAGTATGCTTACCGTGGACAGGTACAACTATGGCTACACCTTC. It is translated as CASSMLTVDRYNYGYTF.

J is TRBJ2-5 and V is TRBV5-1, with 14 bases that match TRBD2. The junction had 12 bases not matched to a gene; V was cut back by 4 bases and J by 4 bases. Per the germline V gene, CDR1 is SGHRS and CDR2 is YFSETQ. This CDR3 has 18 amino acids. CDR3 nucleotides: TGCGCCAGCAGCCCGGGGACTAGCGGGGGACAGAGGGGAGAGACCCAGTACTTC. Translated: CASSPGTSGGQRGETQYF.

V is TRBV5-4 and J is TRBJ1-2; 7 nucleotides agree with TRBD1. From germline, CDR1 is SGHNT and CDR2 YYREEE (reference sequence). The CDR3 has 13 amino acids. Trimming removed 4 bases from V and 4 bases from J; junction bases left unmatched: 4. CDR3 DNA: TGTGCCAGCAGCGCCGACAGGGTCTATGGCTACACCTTC. It translates to CASSADRVYGYTF.

This chain joins TRBV12-5 and TRBJ1-2; D is ambiguous. The V gene's germline CDR1 is LGHNT and CDR2 FRNRAP. The CDR3 is 14 amino acids. The germline V and J ends were trimmed by 0 bases and 8 bases, with 13 bases remaining between them. CDR3 sequence (DNA): TGTGCTAGTGGTTTGGTAATCGACATCGGCGGCTACACCTTC. Translation gives CASGLVIDIGGYTF.

This chain uses TRBV5-4 with TRBJ1-4; D unresolved. In germline, CDR1 is SGHNT, CDR2 YYREEE (reference sequence). Between the trimmed V and J ends, which lost 5 bases and 5 bases, there was a span of 22 bases. The CDR3 contains 17 residues. For the CDR3, the DNA is TGTGCCAGCAGTCATATAACCCTGCGGGGTCACAATGAAAAACTGTTTTTT. Protein sequence: CASSHITLRGHNEKLFF.

The chain employs TRBV5-1 and TRBJ1-1, with TRBD1 identical over 8 bases. This CDR3 is 16 amino acids long. The ends lost 5 bases at V and 1 base at J; junction bases unmatched: 10. Germline V gene sequence: CDR1 SGHRS, CDR2 YFSETQ. CDR3 sequence: CASSSQGAGENTEAFF. CDR3 nucleotides: TGCGCCAGCAGTTCTCAGGGGGCGGGGGAGAACACTGAAGCTTTCTTT.

The V and J genes are TRBV6-5 and TRBJ1-2; D is unresolved. The V and J ends lost 7 bases and 8 bases respectively, with 14 bases between them. Germline-derived CDR1 and CDR2 are MNHEY and SVGAGI. The CDR3 spans 12 residues. CDR3: CASISEVGGYTF. CDR3 in DNA: TGTGCCAGCATCTCGGAGGTGGGCGGCTACACCTTC.

This clone was observed a single time. The chain has TRBV5-4 and TRBJ2-7; 11 bases agree with TRBD1. The V gene end was trimmed by 2 bases and the J gene end by 2 bases; junction bases not matched to a gene: 3. CDR1 and CDR2 from the germline V gene are SGHNT and YYREEE (reference sequence). The CDR3 runs 15 residues. CDR3 DNA sequence: TGTGCCAGCAGCTTACTGGGACAGGGGGCCTACGAGCAGTACTTC. Its protein is CASSLLGQGAYEQYF.

V gene TRBV6-5 combines with J gene TRBJ1-4, with a possible D match to TRBD1 (5 bases). Trimming removed 0 bases at V and 8 bases at J, with 13 bases between. Germline V gene sequence: CDR1 MNHEY, CDR2 SVGAGI. The CDR3 sequence is 15 residues long. The CDR3 nucleotides read TGTGCCAGCAGTTACTCGGCCAGGGTAGGAGAAAAACTGTTTTTT. Translation gives CASSYSARVGEKLFF.

The rearrangement links TRBV6-5 to TRBJ2-2; D gene ambiguous. The CDR3 has 14 amino acids. V lost 0 bases to trimming and J lost 5 bases, with 7 bases between them. CDR1 is MNHEY and CDR2 is SVGAGI in the germline V gene. CDR3: CASSYSLVTGELFF. The CDR3 DNA follows: TGTGCCAGCAGTTACTCCCTTGTAACCGGGGAGCTGTTTTTT.

The chain carries TRBV6-5 and TRBJ2-3, with D hard to call. There are 15 residues in the CDR3. V was trimmed by 4 bases and J by 1 base, leaving 12 bases between them. CDR1 and CDR2 from the germline V gene are MNHEY and SVGAGI. As DNA, the CDR3 is TGTGCCAGCAGTTCCTACTTCTCCCGCACAGATACGCAGTATTTT. Translated, it gives CASSSYFSRTDTQYF.

The chain combines TRBV12-5 with TRBJ1-5, with D possibly TRBD1 on 5 matching bases. V lost 1 base and J lost 7, with 20 bases in between. In germline, CDR1 is LGHNT, CDR2 FRNRAP. This CDR3 spans 17 amino acids. The DNA of the CDR3 is TGTGCTAGTGGTTTGGAAGGGACTCGGGGTTGGGGCCAGCCCCAGCATTTT. Translation: CASGLEGTRGWGQPQHF.

The chain joins TRBV7-8 to TRBJ2-5, with TRBD1 matching over 8 bases. The CDR3 is 15 amino acids. CDR1 is SGHVS and CDR2 is FQNEAQ in the germline V gene. V was clipped by 5 bases and J by 3 bases; unmatched bases: 8. The CDR3 nucleotides are TGTGCCAGCAGCGCCCGGGACAGGCTTGAAGAGACCCAGTACTTC. Translated: CASSARDRLEETQYF.

V and J are TRBV7-9 and TRBJ2-7; tentative D call: TRBD1 (5 bases). In germline, CDR1 is SEHNR, CDR2 FQNEAQ (reference sequence). Trimming cost V 1 base and J 5 bases, with 12 bases left between them. The CDR3 runs 14 residues. CDR3 DNA: TGTGCCAGCAGCTTAGACAGGTCGACGGACGAGCAGTACTTC. Protein: CASSLDRSTDEQYF. The variable domain in full, with the rest retrieved from reference TRBV7-9 and TRBJ2-7, is DTGVSQNPRHKITKRGQNVTFRCDPISEHNRLYWYRQTLGQGPEFLTYFQNEAQLEKSRLLSDRFSAERPKGSFSTLEIQRTEQGDSAMYLCASSLDRSTDEQYFGPGTRLTVT.